The T cell receptor beta chain under discussion was sequenced for a study of radiation and T cells in renal cell carcinoma. Overall study: Nephrectomy followed 15 Gy stereotactic body radiation by 4 weeks. Study findings and constraints: In blood, top tumor clones expanded by 2 weeks, shrinking by 4.

The data were produced by immunoSEQ multiplex PCR, yet TCRdb's version contains in-frame clones alone and is incomplete. The sample contains about 150,000 clones, approximately 90% of which appear only once. Germline CDR1 is KGHSH and CDR2 is LQKENI. V was clipped by 8 bases and J by 3 bases; unmatched bases: 11. This CDR3 contains 15 residues. As to this clone: The antigen remains undetermined.

Time point defined: blood 2 weeks post-SBRT. The treatment denotes: 15 Gy SBRT to primary tumor, nephrectomy 4 weeks later. Blood was sampled at baseline, 2 weeks and 4 weeks after SBRT. This sequence was found in a woman aged 45-65 years with renal cell carcinoma. The source was blood, collected from a patient whose treatment included radiotherapy and nephrectomy. The rearrangement links TRBV18 to TRBJ1-1; 8 bases map to TRBD1. This chain's CDR3 is CASITTQGAYTEAFF. For the CDR3, the DNA is TGTGCCAGCATCACCACGCAGGGGGCGTACACTGAAGCTTTCTTT.